The sequence of this T cell receptor beta chain was determined in a study of T cells in localized non-small cell lung cancer. Overall study results and limits: Appearances in adjacent lung were noted for a median roughly 58 of the top 100 tumor clones. The study linked higher blood T cell density to longer overall survival. Highest T cell clonality was seen in uninvolved adjacent lung, surpassing that measured in tumor.

Losses at the gene ends were 5 bases for V and 2 bases for J; bases not matched to a gene: 9. The V gene's germline CDR1 is PRHDT and CDR2 FYEKMQ (reference sequence). This CDR3 has 16 amino acids. With respect to this clone: Its target is unknown.

Libraries were prepared by immunoSEQ multiplex PCR; TCRdb keeps only in-frame clonotypes and omits some of them. The sample has approximately 76,000 clones; around 82% are singletons. This receptor was identified in an older female donor with stage I lung adenocarcinoma. This rearrangement joins TRBV13 to TRBJ2-3; 8 bases fit TRBD1. The sequencing here drew on peripheral blood, taken before any cancer treatment. In DNA, the CDR3 is TGTGCCAGCAGCCCCCTGGACAGGGCAATCACAGATACGCAGTATTTT. It is translated as CASSPLDRAITDTQYF.